Presented here are 27 T cell receptor beta chains from one specimen sequenced in a study of T cell changes during pregnancy in multiple sclerosis. The table came from immunoSEQ multiplex PCR; TCRdb's copy has only in-frame clones and leaves some out. The sample records around 50,000 clones, roughly 91% being singletons. The sample was CD4+ T cells from peripheral blood mononuclear cells, taken after pregnancy. The receptors here all came from a female donor in good health, enrolled as a control in a pregnancy study.

The gene calls are TRBV5-4 and TRBJ1-1; TRBD1 agrees at 10 bases. The CDR3 sequence is 14 residues long. Losses at the gene ends were 3 bases for V and 5 bases for J; bases not matched to a gene: 4. Germline CDR1 is SGHNT and CDR2 is YYREEE (reference sequence). The CDR3 region is CASSWDRGGTEAFF. DNA for the CDR3: TGTGCCAGCAGCTGGGACAGGGGTGGGACTGAAGCTTTCTTT.

The chain uses TRBV7-3 and TRBJ1-1, with D perhaps TRBD1 (6 bases). Trimming cost V 3 bases and J 3 bases, with 14 bases left between them. The CDR3 runs to 15 residues. Per the germline V gene, CDR1 is SGHTA and CDR2 is FQGTGA. The CDR3 reads CASSFSGEGYTEAFF. For the CDR3, the DNA is TGTGCCAGCAGCTTCTCAGGGGAAGGTTACACTGAAGCTTTCTTT.

This clone was recorded once. CDR3 amino acids: CADRIWNIRDGYTF. The CDR3 DNA reads TGTGCCGACCGAATTTGGAATATACGGGATGGCTACACCTTC. The chain couples TRBV19 to TRBJ1-2; no reliable D call. Germline V gene lookup returns CDR1 LNHDA and CDR2 SQIVND (reference sequence). V was clipped by 11 bases and J by 6 bases, with 22 bases between them. The length of the CDR3 is 14 residues.

The CDR3 bases are TGTGCCAGCAGCTTGGAAGCAGGGGGCGCCGGGTTCTACGAGCAGTACTTC. It codes for CASSLEAGGAGFYEQYF. J is TRBJ2-7 and V is TRBV5-4; 8 bases match TRBD1. Germline V gives CDR1 SGHNT, CDR2 YYREEE (reference sequence). CDR3 length equals 17 residues. With 0 bases clipped from V and 3 bases from J, the junction kept 11 bases outside the gene matches.

The V call is TRBV7-8, the J call TRBJ2-3; D uncertain. The CDR3 loop spans 16 amino acids. From germline, CDR1 is SGHVS and CDR2 FQNEAQ. The ends were cut back, 1 base at V and 2 bases at J, with 13 bases in the middle. The CDR3 here is CASSLGNSRTTDTQYF. CDR3 nucleotide sequence: TGTGCCAGCAGCTTAGGTAACAGCAGAACCACAGATACGCAGTATTTT. Full variable domain (remainder filled in from reference TRBV7-8 and TRBJ2-3): GAGVSQSPRYKVAKRGQDVALRCDPISGHVSLFWYQQALGQGPEFLTYFQNEAQLDKSGLPSDRFFAERPEGSVSTLKIQRTQQEDSAVYLCASSLGNSRTTDTQYFGPGTRLTVL.

The chain is built from TRBV11-2 and TRBJ1-2; possible D gene TRBD1, 5 bases. CDR1 is SGHAT, CDR2 FQNNGV, per germline. This CDR3 comprises 16 residues. V was shortened by 0 bases and J by 1 base, with 12 bases between the two germline ends. The DNA for the CDR3 is TGTGCCAGCAGCTTAGATTCCTCCGGGGGTAACTATGGCTACACCTTC. Protein: CASSLDSSGGNYGYTF. The whole variable domain, remainder taken from reference TRBV11-2 and TRBJ1-2, is EAGVAQSPRYKIIEKRQSVAFWCNPISGHATLYWYQQILGQGPKLLIQFQNNGVVDDSQLPKDRFSAERLKGVDSTLKIQPAKLEDSAVYLCASSLDSSGGNYGYTFGSGTRLTVV.

This chain connects TRBV6-5 to TRBJ1-1, with 7 bases that match TRBD1. The CDR3 sequence is 13 residues long. Germline V CDR1 and CDR2: MNHEY, SVGAGI. The J segment lost 4 bases and the V segment lost 2 bases, leaving 1 base of the junction unmatched. The CDR3 sequence is CASSYQGGTEAFF. The CDR3 coding sequence is TGTGCCAGCAGTTACCAGGGGGGCACTGAAGCTTTCTTT.

The chain recombines TRBV11-2 with TRBJ1-4; 9 nucleotides agree with TRBD1. V was clipped by 4 bases and J by 7 bases; unmatched bases: 19. CDR1 SGHAT and CDR2 FQNNGV come from the germline V gene. The CDR3 runs 19 residues. CDR3 in amino acids: CASSSRGGGQGMFGEKLFF. The CDR3 DNA reads as TGTGCCAGCAGCTCACGAGGGGGTGGACAGGGGATGTTTGGTGAAAAACTGTTTTTT.

The chain employs TRBV5-1 and TRBJ1-1; D possibly corresponds to TRBD1 (5 bases). Germline V gene lookup returns CDR1 SGHRS and CDR2 YFSETQ. V was cut by 4 bases and J by 0 bases, with 16 bases left in between. The CDR3 runs to 16 residues. CDR3 nucleotide sequence: TGCGCCAGCAGCCCCATGACAGTTACCATGAACACTGAAGCTTTCTTT. Its translation is CASSPMTVTMNTEAFF. Full variable domain (missing parts from reference TRBV5-1 and TRBJ1-1): KAGVTQTPRYLIKTRGQQVTLSCSPISGHRSVSWYQQTPGQGLQFLFEYFSETQRNKGNFPGRFSGRQFSNSRSEMNVSTLELGDSALYLCASSPMTVTMNTEAFFGQGTRLTVV.

V is TRBV7-9 and J is TRBJ2-1, with 14 bases that match TRBD2. The CDR3 covers 17 residues. Germline V gene lookup returns CDR1 SEHNR and CDR2 FQNEAQ (reference sequence). Trimming removed 4 bases from V and 5 bases from J; junction bases left unmatched: 7. Here the CDR3 DNA reads TGTGCCAGCAGCTGGGGACTAGCGGGAGTCGTTAACAATGAGCAGTTCTTC. Its protein is CASSWGLAGVVNNEQFF.

V and J are TRBV5-1 and TRBJ2-5; the match to TRBD1 covers 7 bases. The CDR3 runs to 14 residues. CDR1 SGHRS and CDR2 YFSETQ come from the germline V gene. V lost 2 bases, J lost 4 bases, and 5 bases stayed unmatched. This CDR3 is CASSLQGMGETQYF. The CDR3 bases are TGCGCCAGCAGCTTACAGGGGATGGGAGAGACCCAGTACTTC.

The chain links TRBV7-2 to TRBJ1-2; 8 nucleotides agree with TRBD1. Germline V gene sequence: CDR1 SGHTA, CDR2 FQGNSA. Losses at the gene ends were 5 bases for V and 2 bases for J; bases not matched to a gene: 1. CDR3 length equals 13 residues. The CDR3 is CASSRDRNYGYTF. In nucleotides, the CDR3 is TGTGCCAGCAGCCGGGACAGGAACTATGGCTACACCTTC.

The rearrangement joins TRBV11-2 to TRBJ2-5, with 7 nucleotides matching TRBD2. The DNA end favors TRBJ2-7, so the J call may be wrong. There are 13 residues in the CDR3. Germline V CDR1 and CDR2: SGHAT, FQNNGV. CDR3: CASRLAHGNEQYF. The DNA of the CDR3 is TGTGCCAGTAGACTAGCCCATGGCAACGAGCAGTACTTC.

As DNA, the CDR3 is TGTGCCAGCAGCACCTGGGGGGGCCGCACTGAAGCTTTCTTT. This sequence encodes CASSTWGGRTEAFF. This rearrangement joins TRBV9 to TRBJ1-1; tentatively, D is TRBD1 (6 bases). This CDR3 is 14 amino acids long. The V and J ends lost 4 bases and 4 bases respectively, with 14 bases between them. CDR1 SGDLS and CDR2 YYNGEE come from the germline V gene.

The gene calls are TRBV7-2 and TRBJ2-2; D might be TRBD2 (6 bases). Germline CDR1 and CDR2: SGHTA and FQGNSA. The V and J ends lost 7 bases and 3 bases respectively, with 15 bases between them. The CDR3 sequence is 15 residues long. The CDR3 loop reads CASTPRGGYTGELFF. DNA of the CDR3: TGTGCCAGCACCCCCCGTGGAGGGTACACCGGGGAGCTGTTTTTT.

V is TRBV19 and J is TRBJ1-4, with TRBD1 as a possible D gene (6 bases). The CDR3 spans 15 residues. Trimming removed 7 bases at V and 4 bases at J, with 16 bases between. CDR1 is LNHDA and CDR2 is SQIVND in the germline V gene (reference sequence). This CDR3 is CASIGGAGVNEKLFF. CDR3 sequence (DNA): TGTGCCAGTATTGGGGGGGCAGGGGTTAATGAAAAACTGTTTTTT.

The genes are TRBV28 and TRBJ2-1; maybe TRBD2 (7 bases). CDR1 and CDR2 (germline): MDHEN, SYDVKM. This CDR3 has 18 residues. V was shortened by 2 bases and J by 9 bases, with 26 bases between the two germline ends. The CDR3 loop is CASSLPDLFGGHEGEQFF. DNA of the CDR3: TGTGCCAGCAGTTTACCGGATTTATTCGGGGGGCATGAGGGTGAGCAGTTCTTC.

The chain employs TRBV28 and TRBJ2-5; tentatively, D is TRBD1 (5 bases). The CDR3 runs to 17 residues. CDR1 is MDHEN and CDR2 is SYDVKM in the germline V gene. The V end was cut by 3 bases, the J end by 0 bases, with 17 bases between. DNA of the CDR3: TGTGCCAGCAGTTTCTCGTTAGAGGCAGGGAACCAAGAGACCCAGTACTTC. Amino acids: CASSFSLEAGNQETQYF. Variable domain in full (rest from reference TRBV28 and TRBJ2-5): DVKVTQSSRYLVKRTGEKVFLECVQDMDHENMFWYRQDPGLGLRLIYFSYDVKMKEKGDIPEGYSVSREKKERFSLILESASTNQTSMYLCASSFSLEAGNQETQYFGPGTRLLVL.

Concerning this clone itself: At the DNA level, this CDR3 is encoded by other sequences in the same sample as well. This chain links TRBV28 with TRBJ1-2; 9 bases match TRBD1. CDR1 and CDR2 (germline): MDHEN, SYDVKM. This CDR3 is built from 13 residues. Trimming at V came to 6 bases and at J to 5 bases, leaving 4 bases not matched to a gene. The CDR3 sequence is CASRTGTGYGYTF. The CDR3 region has the DNA TGTGCCAGCAGGACCGGGACAGGGTATGGCTACACCTTC.

Here the CDR3 reads CASSLVTGDTGELFF. CDR3 nucleotides: TGTGCCAGCAGCTTAGTGACAGGCGACACCGGGGAGCTGTTTTTT. The chain joins TRBV7-9 to TRBJ2-2, with D possibly matching TRBD1 (6 bases). Germline CDR1 reads SEHNR; CDR2 reads FQNEAQ (reference sequence). CDR3 length: 15 amino acids. V lost 1 base to trimming and J lost 3 bases, with 9 bases between them.

The chain has TRBV5-1 and TRBJ1-1, with a possible D match to TRBD1 (6 bases). The germline V gene has CDR1 SGHRS and CDR2 YFSETQ. V was clipped by 1 base and J by 4 bases, with 11 bases between them. This CDR3 contains 14 residues. CDR3 protein: CASSLTGRATEAFF. As DNA, the CDR3 is TGCGCCAGCAGCTTGACAGGGAGAGCCACTGAAGCTTTCTTT.

The chain employs TRBV2 and TRBJ1-2; D uncertain. V gave up 5 bases and J gave up 7 bases, with 8 bases separating them. Germline CDR1 and CDR2: SNHLY and FYNNEI. CDR3 size: 11 residues. CDR3 sequence (DNA): TGTGCCAGCAGTTGGGGAGGTGGCTACACCTTC. It specifies CASSWGGGYTF. Full variable domain (rest looked up from reference TRBV2 and TRBJ1-2): EPEVTQTPSHQVTQMGQEVILRCVPISNHLYFYWYRQILGQKVEFLVSFYNNEISEKSEIFDDQFSVERPDGSNFTLKIRSTKLEDSAMYFCASSWGGGYTFGSGTRLTVV.

J is TRBJ1-1 and V is TRBV2; D is possibly TRBD1 (6 bases). Germline V gene lookup returns CDR1 SNHLY and CDR2 FYNNEI. V lost 4 bases and J lost 1, with 13 bases in between. CDR3 length equals 15 residues. This CDR3 is CASSVRGRGNTEAFF. The DNA for the CDR3 is TGTGCCAGCAGTGTTAGGGGCAGGGGGAACACTGAAGCTTTCTTT.

The chain is built from TRBV2 and TRBJ1-1, with a weak D call TRBD1 (5 bases). This CDR3 comprises 13 residues. V dropped 7 bases and J dropped 4 bases, with 13 bases sitting between them. CDR1 and CDR2 (germline): SNHLY, FYNNEI. The CDR3 coding sequence is TGTGCCAGCACCCGGCAGGGTGGCACTGAAGCTTTCTTT. As protein: CASTRQGGTEAFF.

V is TRBV6-6 and J is TRBJ2-1; TRBD2 aligns across 10 bases. From germline, CDR1 is MNHNY and CDR2 SVGAGI (reference sequence). The trim removed 5 bases at V and 12 bases at J, leaving 4 bases unmatched. This CDR3 is 12 amino acids long. The CDR3 bases are TGTGCCAGCAGTCCTAGCGGGGGCGGGCAGTTCTTC. Residues: CASSPSGGGQFF.

In its sample, this clone was seen once. The chain carries TRBV18 and TRBJ2-3, with D possibly matching TRBD2 (5 bases). The length of the CDR3 is 15 residues. V dropped 0 bases and J dropped 0 bases, with 7 bases sitting between them. Germline CDR1 and CDR2: KGHSH and LQKENI. CDR3 in amino acids: CASSPPASSTDTQYF. The CDR3 region has the DNA TGTGCCAGCTCACCACCGGCTAGCAGCACAGATACGCAGTATTTT.

V gene TRBV5-1 combines with J gene TRBJ2-1; D remains ambiguous. Germline CDR1 reads SGHRS; CDR2 reads YFSETQ. V was pared by 0 bases and J by 7 bases, with 11 bases between. CDR3 size: 14 residues. The CDR3 DNA follows: TGCGCCAGCAGCTTGGTGACGACACAGAATGAGCAGTTCTTC. It yields the protein CASSLVTTQNEQFF.